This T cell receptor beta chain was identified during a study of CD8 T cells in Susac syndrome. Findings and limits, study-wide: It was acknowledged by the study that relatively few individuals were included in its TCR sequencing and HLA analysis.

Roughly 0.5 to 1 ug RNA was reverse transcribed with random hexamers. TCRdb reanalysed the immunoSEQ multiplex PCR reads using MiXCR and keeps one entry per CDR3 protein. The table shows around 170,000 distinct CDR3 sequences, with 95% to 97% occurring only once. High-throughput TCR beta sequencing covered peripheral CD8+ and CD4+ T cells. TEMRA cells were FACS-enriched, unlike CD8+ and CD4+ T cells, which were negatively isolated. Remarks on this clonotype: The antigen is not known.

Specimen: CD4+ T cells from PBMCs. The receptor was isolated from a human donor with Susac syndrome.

DNA of the CDR3: TGCAGCGTCACATGGCAGGGGCCCCCCTACAATGAGCAGTTCTTC. Translated: CSVTWQGPPYNEQFF. This chain links TRBV29-1 with TRBJ2-1, with D perhaps TRBD1 (6 bases). V was pared by 6 bases and J by 2 bases, with 17 bases between. This CDR3 is 15 amino acids long. In germline, CDR1 is SQVTM, CDR2 ANQGSEA.